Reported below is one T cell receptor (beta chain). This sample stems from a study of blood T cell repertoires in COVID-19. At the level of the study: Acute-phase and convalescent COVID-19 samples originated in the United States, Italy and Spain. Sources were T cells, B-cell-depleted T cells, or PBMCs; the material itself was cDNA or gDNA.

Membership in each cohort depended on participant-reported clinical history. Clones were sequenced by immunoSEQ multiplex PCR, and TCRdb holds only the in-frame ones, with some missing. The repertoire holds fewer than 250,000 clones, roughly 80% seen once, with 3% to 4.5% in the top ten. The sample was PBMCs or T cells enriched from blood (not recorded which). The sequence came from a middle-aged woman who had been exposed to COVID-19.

In DNA form, the CDR3 reads TGTGCCAGTAGTATTTTAGAACGAACGAACACTGAAGCTTTCTTT. Amino acid sequence: CASSILERTNTEAFF. The J gene is TRBJ1-1, the V gene TRBV19; D gene uncertain. Looked up from germline, CDR1 is LNHDA and CDR2 is SQIVND (reference sequence). Between the trimmed V and J ends, which lost 3 bases and 1 base, there was a span of 12 bases. There are 15 residues in the CDR3.